These 15 T cell receptor beta chains share one sample of origin, sequenced in a study of response to subunit inactivated influenza vaccine. TCRdb re-derived calls from the RT-PCR reads in MiXCR, one entry per CDR3 protein. The repertoire holds 540,000 or so distinct CDR3 sequences, with approximately 13% as singletons. Sequenced here: PBMCs from blood, sampled more than 35 days after vaccination. Source of these receptors: a man aged 50-60 years who received an inactivated influenza vaccine.

The chain recombines TRBV20-1 with TRBJ2-6; D is perhaps TRBD1 (6 bases). The CDR3 runs to 15 residues. V shed 5 bases and J shed 4 bases, with 15 bases lying between them. Germline loops: CDR1 DFQATT, CDR2 SNEGSKA (reference sequence). The CDR3 region is CSAESTGLGANVLTF. The CDR3 nucleotides read TGCAGTGCTGAGAGTACAGGGCTCGGGGCCAACGTCCTGACTTTC.

This clonotype turned up a few times. The rearrangement links TRBV29-1 to TRBJ2-1; D is possibly TRBD1 or TRBD2 (7 bases each). Germline values: CDR1 SQVTM, CDR2 ANQGSEA. V was shortened by 7 bases and J by 7 bases, with 23 bases between the two germline ends. The CDR3 loop spans 15 amino acids. CDR3 in DNA: TGCAGCGCTGCGGGGGACAGAGGGGACCCTAATGAGCAGTTCTTC. Translation gives CSAAGDRGDPNEQFF.

This clonotype appeared many times. CDR3 nucleotide sequence: TGTGCCAGCAGCCTCGGGACTAGCGGGACCTACGAGCAGTACTTC. This translates into CASSLGTSGTYEQYF. The V gene is TRBV7-2, the J gene TRBJ2-7; 13 positions agree with TRBD2. Germline V lookup: CDR1 SGHTA, CDR2 FQGNSA. V trimming: 5 bases; J trimming: 2 bases; junction bases outside the gene matches: 3. The CDR3 length is 15 residues.

The gene calls are TRBV24-1 and TRBJ2-1; TRBD1 aligns across 7 bases. V trimming: 0 bases; J trimming: 7 bases; junction bases outside the gene matches: 2. Germline V gene lookup returns CDR1 KGHDR and CDR2 SFDVKD. This CDR3 is 14 amino acids long. The CDR3 region is CATSDLSRGNEQFF. Written as DNA, the CDR3 is TGTGCCACCAGTGATTTGAGCAGGGGGAATGAGCAGTTCTTC.

This clonotype came up many times. V usage is TRBV7-6 and J usage is TRBJ1-5; D is undetermined. V was clipped by 2 bases and J by 0 bases, with 5 bases between them. The CDR3 sequence is 14 residues long. CDR1 is SGHVS, CDR2 FNYEAQ, per germline. The DNA of the CDR3 is TGTGCCAGCAGCTTATCAGATAGCAATCAGCCCCAGCATTTT. Translating gives CASSLSDSNQPQHF.

This clonotype was seen many times. The chain joins TRBV5-1 to TRBJ2-5; TRBD2 matches at 10 bases. This CDR3 is 15 amino acids long. Germline values: CDR1 SGHRS, CDR2 YFSETQ. Trimming at V came to 0 bases and at J to 4 bases, leaving 3 bases not matched to a gene. CDR3 nucleotides: TGCGCCAGCAGCTTGGCCGGGACTAGCGCAGAGACCCAGTACTTC. It specifies CASSLAGTSAETQYF.

The chain uses TRBV11-1 and TRBJ2-1, with a tentative D call TRBD2 (6 bases). V shed 4 bases and J shed 4 bases, with 14 bases lying between them. This CDR3 spans 15 amino acids. Germline V gene lookup returns CDR1 SGHAT and CDR2 FQDESV (reference sequence). The CDR3 protein is CASSSFRDLYNEQFF. CDR3 sequence (DNA): TGTGCCAGCAGCTCATTTAGGGACTTATACAATGAGCAGTTCTTC.

A few counts support this clonotype. This sequence joins TRBV6-2 or TRBV6-3 and TRBJ2-1; D unresolved. Trimming cost V 6 bases and J 9 bases, with 12 bases left between them. Germline CDR1 and CDR2: MNHEY and SVGEGT. This CDR3 is 12 amino acids long. The CDR3 loop is CASSRGYAEQFF. The CDR3 nucleotides read TGTGCCAGCAGCCGAGGATATGCTGAGCAGTTCTTC.

The chain joins TRBV12-3 or TRBV12-4 to TRBJ2-1; 9 nucleotides align to TRBD2. V lost 6 bases and J lost 6; bases outside the gene matches: 12. The CDR3 sequence is 16 residues long. DNA for the CDR3: TGTGCCAGCAGCCCCGGGACTAGCTTAACTCCCAATGAGCAGTTCTTC. Its protein is CASSPGTSLTPNEQFF.

This clonotype was seen a handful of times. As DNA, the CDR3 is TGTGCCTGGAGTGCCTTACAGCCAGGGTCCTACGAGCAGTACTTC. This codes for CAWSALQPGSYEQYF. The V and J genes are TRBV30 and TRBJ2-7; D is possibly TRBD1 (5 bases). Germline CDR1 reads GTSNPN; CDR2 reads SVGIG (reference sequence). The CDR3 sequence is 15 residues long. V was shortened by 1 base and J by 1 base, with 14 bases between the two germline ends.

In nucleotides, the CDR3 is TGTGCCACCAGTGACTCGGGCCCTGTGGGGACAGATACGCAGTATTTT. It encodes CATSDSGPVGTDTQYF. The chain links TRBV24-1 to TRBJ2-3; D unclear. Germline loops: CDR1 KGHDR, CDR2 SFDVKD. Deletions cut 4 bases from V and 3 bases from J, with 16 bases between. This CDR3 spans 16 amino acids.

This clonotype was picked up a small number of times. The chain employs TRBV10-3 and TRBJ2-6; a weak D match, TRBD1 (6 bases). Between the trimmed V and J ends, which lost 4 bases and 4 bases, there was a span of 14 bases. This CDR3 contains 16 residues. The germline V gene has CDR1 ENHRY and CDR2 SYGVKD. CDR3 amino acids: CAISADTGYGANVLTF. DNA of the CDR3: TGTGCCATCAGTGCCGATACAGGGTACGGGGCCAACGTCCTGACTTTC.

The gene calls are TRBV12-3 or TRBV12-4 and TRBJ1-3; tentative D call: TRBD1 (5 bases). V shed 3 bases and J shed 11 bases, with 23 bases lying between them. The CDR3 spans 16 residues. The CDR3 nucleotides read TGTGCCAGCAGTTTTAACCCCGGGGCCCTCGGTTTCCCCATATATTTT. Its translation: CASSFNPGALGFPIYF.

CDR3 coding DNA: TGTGCCAGCAGTGAATCCGGGGCTGGGAGCTATGGCTACACCTTC. Protein product: CASSESGAGSYGYTF. The genes are TRBV2 and TRBJ1-2, with D possibly being TRBD1 (5 bases). The ends were cut back, 2 bases at V and 4 bases at J, with 14 bases in the middle. CDR1 and CDR2 (germline): SNHLY, FYNNEI. The CDR3 is 15 residues long.

This clonotype was detected a few times. The DNA of the CDR3 is TGTGCCAGCAGCTTTTCTACGAACAATGAGCAGTTCTTC. Protein product: CASSFSTNNEQFF. V gene TRBV7-3 combines with J gene TRBJ2-1, with unresolved D. The CDR3 runs to 13 residues. CDR1 SGHTA and CDR2 FQGTGA come from the germline V gene. The V end lost 3 bases, the J end lost 5 bases, and 8 bases lay between the germline ends.